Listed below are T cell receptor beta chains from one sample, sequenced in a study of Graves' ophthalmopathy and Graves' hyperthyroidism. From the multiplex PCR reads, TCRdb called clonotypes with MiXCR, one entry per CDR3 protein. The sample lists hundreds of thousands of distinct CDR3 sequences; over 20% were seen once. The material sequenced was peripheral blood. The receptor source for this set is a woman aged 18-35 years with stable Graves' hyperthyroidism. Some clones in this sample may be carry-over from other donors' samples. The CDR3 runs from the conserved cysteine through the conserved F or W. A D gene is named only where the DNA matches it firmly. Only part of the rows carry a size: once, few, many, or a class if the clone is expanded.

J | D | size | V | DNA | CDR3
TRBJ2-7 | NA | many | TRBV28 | TGTGCCAGCAGGGTCCAGGGACTTCAGTCCTACGAGCAGTACTTC | CASRVQGLQSYEQYF
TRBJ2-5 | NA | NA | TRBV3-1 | TGTGCCAGCAGCCGCGACCTAAAAGCAGAGACCCAGTACTTC | CASSRDLKAETQYF
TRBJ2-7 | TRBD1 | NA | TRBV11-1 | TGTGCCAGCAGCCCCCAAACCCCACCGGGACAGGCCTACGAGCAGTACTTC | CASSPQTPPGQAYEQYF
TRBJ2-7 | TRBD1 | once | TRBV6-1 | TGTGCCAGCAGTGGGGGGACAGTGGGCTTACGAGAGCAGTACTTC | CASSGGTVGLREQYF
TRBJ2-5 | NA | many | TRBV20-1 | TGCAGTGCTTCCGTCGACCCCGCCCGGGAGACCCAGTACTTC | CSASVDPARETQYF
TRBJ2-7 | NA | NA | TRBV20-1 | TGCAGTGCTCCCTGGGCGGGAGGGTTTTCTACAGGGGGCGAGCAGTACTTC | CSAPWAGGFSTGGEQYF
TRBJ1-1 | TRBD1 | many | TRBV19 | TGTGCCAGTAGTGGGGACAGGGTGAACACTGAAGCTTTCTTT | CASSGDRVNTEAFF
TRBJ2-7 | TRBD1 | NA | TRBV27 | TGTGCCAGCAGTTTATCTGGGGGGACAGGGGCCTCCGAGCAGTACTTC | CASSLSGGTGASEQYF
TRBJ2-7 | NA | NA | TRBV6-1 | TGTGCCAGCAGGGGACTCCTGGGATTCTACGAGCAGTACTTC | CASRGLLGFYEQYF
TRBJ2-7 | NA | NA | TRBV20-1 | TGCAGTGCTAGGCGGCATACGAAATCCTACGAGCAGTACTTC | CSARRHTKSYEQYF
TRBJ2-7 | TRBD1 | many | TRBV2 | TGTGCCAGCAGACTGGACAGGGGGTCGTCTTCCTACGAGCAGTACTTC | CASRLDRGSSSYEQYF
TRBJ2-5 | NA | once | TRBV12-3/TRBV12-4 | TGTGCCAGCAGACCCGGGTGGACAAAAGAGACCCAGTACTTC | CASRPGWTKETQYF
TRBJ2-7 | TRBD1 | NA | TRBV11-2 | TGTGCCAGCAGCTCACCCAGGACAGGGGGGGAAGAGCAGTACTTC | CASSSPRTGGEEQYF
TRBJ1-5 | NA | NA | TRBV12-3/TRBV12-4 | TGTGCCAGCAGTTTATCGGCGGTCGGAGGGCCTCAGCATTTT | CASSLSAVGGPQHF
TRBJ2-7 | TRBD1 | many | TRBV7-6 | TGTGCCAGCAGTACCGGGACAGACGGCCGCCAGTACTTC | CASSTGTDGRQYF
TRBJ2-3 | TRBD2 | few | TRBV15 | TGTGCCACCAGCAGAGGGGTTAGCGGGGGCATATCCACAGATACGCAGTATTTT | CATSRGVSGGISTDTQYF
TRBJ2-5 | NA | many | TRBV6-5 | TGTGCCAGCAGTCCGTTCGCGGTTATGGAGACCCAGTACTTC | CASSPFAVMETQYF
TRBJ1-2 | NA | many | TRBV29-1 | TGCAGCTACGGGAGGCTCGGGGGCTACACCTTC | CSYGRLGGYTF
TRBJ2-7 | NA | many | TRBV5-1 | TGCGCCAGCAGCTTGGAGGCCACTCAACCCTACGAGCAGTACTTC | CASSLEATQPYEQYF
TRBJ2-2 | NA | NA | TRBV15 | TGTGCCACCAGCAGAGATCGTACCGGGGAGCTGTTTTTT | CATSRDRTGELFF
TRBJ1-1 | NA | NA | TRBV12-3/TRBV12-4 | TGTGCCAGCAGCGTTGGGGGGTCGGAAACTGAAGCTTTCTTT | CASSVGGSETEAFF
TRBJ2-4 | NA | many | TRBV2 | TGTGCCAGCAGTGAAATTGGAGCCAAAAACATTCAGTACTTC | CASSEIGAKNIQYF
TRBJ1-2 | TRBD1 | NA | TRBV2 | TGTGCCAGCAGCCCCATCGGGACAGGCGATCACAATAACTATGGCTACACCTTC | CASSPIGTGDHNNYGYTF
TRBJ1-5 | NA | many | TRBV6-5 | TGTGCCAGCGGTACAGGGATGAGCAATCAGCCCCAGCATTTT | CASGTGMSNQPQHF
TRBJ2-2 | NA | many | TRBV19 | TGTGCCAGTAGTACCCTACAAGACACCGGGGAGCTGTTTTTT | CASSTLQDTGELFF
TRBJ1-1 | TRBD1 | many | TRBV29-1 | TGCAGCGTTAAGGGGGACAGGGTGAACACTGAAGCTTTCTTT | CSVKGDRVNTEAFF
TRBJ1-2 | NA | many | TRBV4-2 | TGTGCCAGCAGCCAAGTATCCTCCTGGAGAGGTGGCTACACCTTC | CASSQVSSWRGGYTF
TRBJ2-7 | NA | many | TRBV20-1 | TGCAGTGCTAGTCCGCGCCCCGAGCAGTACTTC | CSASPRPEQYF
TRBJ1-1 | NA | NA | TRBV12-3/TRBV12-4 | TGTGCCAGCAGTTTAAACATAGGGAACACTGAAGCTTTCTTT | CASSLNIGNTEAFF
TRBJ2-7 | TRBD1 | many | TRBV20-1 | TGCAGTGCTACCGGACAGGGTGACGAGCAGTACTTC | CSATGQGDEQYF
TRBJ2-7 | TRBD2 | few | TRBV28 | TGTGCCAGCAGTTTCTCCTATAGCGGGGGGTCCTACGAGCAGTACTTC | CASSFSYSGGSYEQYF
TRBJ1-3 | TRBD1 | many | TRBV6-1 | TGTGCCAGCAACGATGACAGGGGACCTGGAAACACCATATATTTT | CASNDDRGPGNTIYF
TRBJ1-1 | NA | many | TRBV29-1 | TGCAGCGTTGAAGGCAGCTACACTGAAGCTTTCTTT | CSVEGSYTEAFF
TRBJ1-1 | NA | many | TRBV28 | TGTGCCAGCAGTTTGAGGCCAGATAACACTGAAGCTTTCTTT | CASSLRPDNTEAFF
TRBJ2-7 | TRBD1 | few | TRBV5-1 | TGCGCCAGCGGACCGGGACAGGACATTGGGGAGCAGTACTTC | CASGPGQDIGEQYF
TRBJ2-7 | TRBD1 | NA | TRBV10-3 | TGTGCCATTCGAGGGACAGGGACCTACGAGCAGTACTTC | CAIRGTGTYEQYF
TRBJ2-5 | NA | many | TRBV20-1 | TGCAGTGCTAGGAGGCCGGGGTCGGTGCTGTCCCAGTACTTC | CSARRPGSVLSQYF
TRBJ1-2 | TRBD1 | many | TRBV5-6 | TGTGCCAGCAGCCCGGGCGGGACAGGGACATATGGCTACACCTTC | CASSPGGTGTYGYTF
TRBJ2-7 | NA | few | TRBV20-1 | TGCAGCCAAGCCCGGTTTTCACGGGGCTACGAGCAGTACTTC | CSQARFSRGYEQYF
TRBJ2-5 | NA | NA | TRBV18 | TGTGCCAGCTCACCATCGGCGACCCAGTACTTC | CASSPSATQYF
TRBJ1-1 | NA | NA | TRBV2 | TGTGCCAGCAAGTCCCCGAACACTGAAGCTTTCTTT | CASKSPNTEAFF
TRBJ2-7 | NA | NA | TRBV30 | TGTGCCTGGAGTGGGGGAACAGAGGGCTACGAGCAGTACTTC | CAWSGGTEGYEQYF
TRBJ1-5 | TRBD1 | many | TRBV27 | TGTGCCAGCAGTTCCGGGACAGGTTCGGATCAGCCCCAGCATTTT | CASSSGTGSDQPQHF
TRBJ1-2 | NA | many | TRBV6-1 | TGTGCCAGCAGATCGGTTAACTATGGCTACACCTTC | CASRSVNYGYTF
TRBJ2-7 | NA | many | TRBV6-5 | TGTGCCAGCAGTTACTCGGACGGATACGAGCAGTACTTC | CASSYSDGYEQYF
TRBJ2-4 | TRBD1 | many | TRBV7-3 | TGTGCCAGCAGCACGACAGGGGGCGAGTGGGACATTCAGTACTTC | CASSTTGGEWDIQYF
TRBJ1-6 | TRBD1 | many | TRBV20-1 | TGCAGTGCTAGAAAAGACAGGGGTTCCTCACCCCTCCACTTT | CSARKDRGSSPLHF
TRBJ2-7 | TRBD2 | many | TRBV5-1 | TGCGCCAGCAGCGCCGACGGGACTAGGTACCACGAGCAGTACTTC | CASSADGTRYHEQYF
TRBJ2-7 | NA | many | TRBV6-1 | TGTGCCAGCAACCTTAAAGGTGGCAGTACCTACGAGCAGTACTTC | CASNLKGGSTYEQYF
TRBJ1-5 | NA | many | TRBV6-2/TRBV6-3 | TGTGCCAGCAGTTACTCTTGGCAGGATAGCAATCAGCCCCAGCATTTT | CASSYSWQDSNQPQHF
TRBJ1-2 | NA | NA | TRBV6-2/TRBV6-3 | TGTGCCAGCAGGCCGGACAGACACCATGGCTACACCTTC | CASRPDRHHGYTF
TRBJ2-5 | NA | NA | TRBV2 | TGTGCCAGCAGCGGTTTTTTAGGGGTTGAGGAGACCCAGTACTTC | CASSGFLGVEETQYF
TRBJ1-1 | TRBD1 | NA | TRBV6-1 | TGTGCCAGCAGTGTGGGACAGGCAGCTTTCTTT | CASSVGQAAFF
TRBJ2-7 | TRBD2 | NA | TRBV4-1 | TGCGCCAGCAGCCAAGGACTAGCGGGGATCTACGAGCAGTACTTC | CASSQGLAGIYEQYF
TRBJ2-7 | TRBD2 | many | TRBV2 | TGTGCCAGCAAAGGGATTAGCGGGAGCTCCTACGAGCAGTACTTC | CASKGISGSSYEQYF